The TCR beta chain described here comes from a study of OX40 agonist ivuxolimab in advanced cancers. Clones were read by immunoSEQ multiplex PCR, and TCRdb kept only the in-frame ones, dropping some. Seen here are 35,000 to 45,000 clones, about 80% observed once, and the top ten hold more than 20%. The sequences come from CD4+ or CD8+ T cells sorted from blood, collected in a trial of the OX40 agonist ivuxolimab. The source of this sequence is an adult with an advanced solid tumor such as melanoma, head and neck, liver or kidney cancer.

The CDR3 DNA sequence: TGTGCCAGCAGACTACAGGGCGCCACTGAAGCTTTCTTT. Translating gives CASRLQGATEAFF. The chain has TRBV5-6 and TRBJ1-1, with D possibly matching TRBD1 (6 bases). The CDR3 spans 13 residues. Trimming removed 5 bases at V and 4 bases at J, with 12 bases between. From germline, CDR1 is SGHDT and CDR2 YYEEEE.